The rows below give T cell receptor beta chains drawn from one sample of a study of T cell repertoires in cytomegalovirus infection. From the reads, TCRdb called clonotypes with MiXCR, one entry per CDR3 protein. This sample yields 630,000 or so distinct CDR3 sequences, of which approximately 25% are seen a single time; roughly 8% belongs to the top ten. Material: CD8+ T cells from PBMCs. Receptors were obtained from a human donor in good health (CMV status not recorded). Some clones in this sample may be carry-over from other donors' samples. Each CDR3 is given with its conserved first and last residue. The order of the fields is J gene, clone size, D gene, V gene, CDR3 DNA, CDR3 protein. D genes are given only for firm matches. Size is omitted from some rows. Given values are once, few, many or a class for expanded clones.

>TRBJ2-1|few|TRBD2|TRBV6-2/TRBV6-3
TGTGCCAGCAGTTGGACTAGCCCCTACAATGAGCAGTTCTTC
CASSWTSPYNEQFF
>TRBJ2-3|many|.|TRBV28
TGTGCCAGCAGCCCCAGGGGTAGAACAGATACGCAGTATTTT
CASSPRGRTDTQYF
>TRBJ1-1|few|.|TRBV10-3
TGTGCCATCAAGGCGGCCTGGGGCGCTGAAGCTTTCTTT
CAIKAAWGAEAFF
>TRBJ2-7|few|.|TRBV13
TGTGCCAGCAGCTTAGGATTACGACAGAGCGAGCAGTACTTC
CASSLGLRQSEQYF
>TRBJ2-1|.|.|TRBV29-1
TGCAGCGTCCCCAGAGGAGGGTTGGACAATGAGCAGTTCTTC
CSVPRGGLDNEQFF
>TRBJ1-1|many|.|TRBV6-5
TGTGCCAGCAGTTACTCGAAGTCGGGGAACACTGAAGCTTTCTTT
CASSYSKSGNTEAFF
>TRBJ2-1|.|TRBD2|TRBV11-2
TGTGCCAGCAGCTTAGAACTAGCGGAGCTCTACAATGAGCAGTTCTTC
CASSLELAELYNEQFF
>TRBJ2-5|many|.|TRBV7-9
TGTGCCAGCAGTGGACCAGGGTATCTGGAGGAGACCCAGTACTTC
CASSGPGYLEETQYF
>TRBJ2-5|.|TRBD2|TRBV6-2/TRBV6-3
TGTGCCAGCAGGATAGCGGGGGTCGGTGAGACCCAGTACTTC
CASRIAGVGETQYF
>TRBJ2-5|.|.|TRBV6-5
TGTGCCAACAGACGACAGGATCGATACCTCCAAGAGACCCAGTACTTC
CANRRQDRYLQETQYF
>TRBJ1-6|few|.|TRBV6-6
TGTGCCAGCAGTTCCCAAGCCCACGGCCCCCATTCACCCCTCCACTTT
CASSSQAHGPHSPLHF
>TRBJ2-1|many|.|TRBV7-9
TGTGCCAGCAGCGCCGTCGTTCAGGGATCCTCCTACAATGAGCAGTTCTTC
CASSAVVQGSSYNEQFF
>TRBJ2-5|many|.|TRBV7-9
TGTGCCAGCAGCGCACGGTGGCAGGGTAACGGGGAGACCCAGTACTTC
CASSARWQGNGETQYF
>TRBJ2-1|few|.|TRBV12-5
TGTGCTAGTGGTTTAGGAGGGCCCAATGAGCAGTTCTTC
CASGLGGPNEQFF
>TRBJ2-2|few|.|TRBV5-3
TGTGCCAGCAGCCCCGGACAACCTCCCAACACCGGGGAGCTGTTTTTT
CASSPGQPPNTGELFF
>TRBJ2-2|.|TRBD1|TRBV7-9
TGTGCCAGCAGCGCCCCCGGGACAGGGGTCACCGGGGAGCTGTTTTTT
CASSAPGTGVTGELFF
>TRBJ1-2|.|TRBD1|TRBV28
TGTGCCAGCAGCTACAGGGGCCTGGGCTATGGCTACACCTTC
CASSYRGLGYGYTF
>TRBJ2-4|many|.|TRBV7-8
TGTGCCAGCAGCTTAGAATGGACAGTTCCCATTCAGTACTTC
CASSLEWTVPIQYF
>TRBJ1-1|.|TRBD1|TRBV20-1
TGCAGTGCTAGGCCCTACGACAGGGATAACACTGAAGCTTTCTTT
CSARPYDRDNTEAFF
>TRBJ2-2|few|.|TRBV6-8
TGTGCCAGCAAAGTTCGGAAGAACACCGGGGAGCTGTTTTTT
CASKVRKNTGELFF
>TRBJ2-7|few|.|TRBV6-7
TGTGCCAGCAGTTACTTTCGAGCGTCAGACTCCTACGAGCAGTACTTC
CASSYFRASDSYEQYF
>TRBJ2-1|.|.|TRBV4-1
TGCGCCAGCAGCCAACCTTTCTACCATGAGCAGTTCTTC
CASSQPFYHEQFF
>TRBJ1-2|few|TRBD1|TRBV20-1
TGCAGTGTACGGGCCGGACAGGGCGGCTACACCTTC
CSVRAGQGGYTF
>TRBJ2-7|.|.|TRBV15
TGTGCCACCAGCAGGGACCCTGGTCATTCCTACGAGCAGTACTTC
CATSRDPGHSYEQYF
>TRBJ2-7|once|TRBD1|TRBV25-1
TGTGCCAGCATAGGGACAGACTCCTACGAGCAGTACTTC
CASIGTDSYEQYF
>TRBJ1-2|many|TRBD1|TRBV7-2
TGTGCCAGCAGCACACGGGACAGCGTTAGGGTCTATGGCTACACCTTC
CASSTRDSVRVYGYTF
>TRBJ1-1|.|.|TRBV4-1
TGCGCCAGCAGCCAAATGGCGACACGTCCTGAAGCTTTCTTT
CASSQMATRPEAFF
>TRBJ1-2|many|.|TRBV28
TGTGCCAGCAGTTTCGGGCACCCAAGGGGCTACACCTTC
CASSFGHPRGYTF